The 11 T cell receptor beta chains below were found in one sample sequenced in a study of cytomegalovirus exposure and HLA in healthy donors. Use of 60 Vbeta and 13 Jbeta primers characterized the PCR. Method: immunoSEQ multiplex PCR; TCRdb's copy keeps in-frame clones and lacks some. Of tens of thousands of clones listed, around 78% are singletons. Sequencing was done on a sample of PBMCs. The receptors come from a female donor in good health and CMV-seronegative.

This clone was observed once. The chain recombines TRBV7-2 with TRBJ2-7; D might be TRBD2 (5 bases). This CDR3 is built from 14 residues. The V end was cut by 5 bases, the J end by 2 bases, with 13 bases between. Germline CDR1 reads SGHTA; CDR2 reads FQGNSA. CDR3 loop: CASSPPGVAYEQYF. The CDR3 region has the DNA TGTGCCAGCAGCCCCCCCGGGGTGGCCTACGAGCAGTACTTC.

This clone was seen only once. This chain uses TRBV6-5 with TRBJ2-7; 8 nucleotides align to TRBD2. Germline values: CDR1 MNHEY, CDR2 SVGAGI. The CDR3 has 14 amino acids. V was pared by 5 bases and J by 6 bases, with 9 bases of the junction left unmatched. CDR3 in DNA: TGTGCCAGCAGTAGGACTAGCAGGGCCTCCGAGCAGTACTTC. It encodes CASSRTSRASEQYF.

This sequence joins TRBV5-5 and TRBJ1-1; D is ambiguous. This CDR3 contains 12 residues. The V gene lost 4 bases and the J gene lost 2 bases, with 6 bases spanning the gap. CDR1 is SGHKS and CDR2 is YYEKEE in the germline V gene (reference sequence). Written as DNA, the CDR3 is TGTGCCAGCAGCCTGTTTAACACTGAAGCTTTCTTT. This translates into CASSLFNTEAFF. The full variable domain, in which reference TRBV5-5 and TRBJ1-1 provide the parts outside the CDR3, is DAGVTQSPTHLIKTRGQQVTLRCSPISGHKSVSWYQQVLGQGPQFIFQYYEKEERGRGNFPDRFSARQFPNYSSELNVNALLLGDSALYLCASSLFNTEAFFGQGTRLTVV.

The chain recombines TRBV15 with TRBJ2-3, with D uncertain. Germline assignment: CDR1 LNHNV and CDR2 YYDKDF (reference sequence). V was shortened by 0 bases and J by 0 bases, with 7 bases between the two germline ends. The CDR3 totals 15 residues. The CDR3 sequence is CATSRDRQSTDTQYF. CDR3 coding DNA: TGTGCCACCAGCAGAGATCGACAAAGCACAGATACGCAGTATTTT.

The chain carries TRBV13 and TRBJ1-1; no firm D call. V was clipped by 0 bases and J by 4 bases, with 9 bases between them. This CDR3 has 14 amino acids. Germline CDR1 PRHDT, CDR2 FYEKMQ (reference sequence). The CDR3 is CASSLGSGSTEAFF. DNA of the CDR3: TGTGCCAGCAGCTTAGGGTCCGGGAGCACTGAAGCTTTCTTT.

The chain has TRBV7-6 and TRBJ2-3; 9 nucleotides match TRBD2. The trim removed 4 bases at V and 0 bases at J, leaving 5 bases unmatched. The CDR3 spans 16 residues. Germline CDR1 reads SGHVS; CDR2 reads FNYEAQ. This CDR3 reads CASSSTSGFSTDTQYF. In DNA, the CDR3 is TGTGCCAGCAGCTCGACTAGCGGTTTCAGCACAGATACGCAGTATTTT.

V and J are TRBV10-3 and TRBJ2-1, with unresolved D. Trimming stripped 4 bases from V and 8 bases from J, with 6 bases between. Germline V gives CDR1 ENHRY, CDR2 SYGVKD. This CDR3 is built from 11 residues. The CDR3: CAISALDEQFF. In DNA form, the CDR3 reads TGTGCCATCAGTGCGTTAGATGAGCAGTTCTTC.

The chain combines TRBV5-5 with TRBJ2-3, with unresolved D. The germline gives CDR1 SGHKS, CDR2 YYEKEE (reference sequence). Trimming took 5 bases from V and 6 from J, leaving 10 bases between them. The CDR3 loop spans 12 amino acids. CDR3 in DNA: TGTGCCAGCAGTCCGACGCGGGATACGCAGTATTTT. It yields the protein CASSPTRDTQYF. Filled out from reference TRBV5-5 and TRBJ2-3, the complete variable domain reads DAGVTQSPTHLIKTRGQQVTLRCSPISGHKSVSWYQQVLGQGPQFIFQYYEKEERGRGNFPDRFSARQFPNYSSELNVNALLLGDSALYLCASSPTRDTQYFGPGTRLTVL.

Here the CDR3 reads CASREAGRLNQPQHF. The CDR3 coding sequence is TGTGCCAGTAGGGAGGCAGGGAGGCTTAATCAGCCCCAGCATTTT. V and J are TRBV19 and TRBJ1-5; tentative D call: TRBD1 (5 bases). The germline CDR1 and CDR2 sequences are LNHDA and SQIVND (reference sequence). The CDR3 spans 15 residues. The V gene lost 6 bases and the J gene lost 4 bases, with 16 bases spanning the gap.

V is TRBV5-6 and J is TRBJ2-7; 8 bases line up with TRBD1. V gave up 5 bases and J gave up 3 bases; unmatched junction bases: 4. Per germline, CDR1 SGHDT and CDR2 YYEEEE. The CDR3 loop spans 13 amino acids. CDR3 DNA sequence: TGTGCCAGCAGGGACAGGGTTTTCTACGAGCAGTACTTC. Residues: CASRDRVFYEQYF.

The rearrangement uses TRBV5-1 and TRBJ2-7, with D possibly matching TRBD1 (6 bases). The CDR3 sequence is 15 residues long. Trimming cost V 2 bases and J 6 bases, with 18 bases left between them. The germline gives CDR1 SGHRS, CDR2 YFSETQ. The CDR3 here is CASSFVRQRQVEQYF. CDR3 nucleotides: TGCGCCAGCAGCTTCGTCCGACAGAGACAGGTCGAGCAGTACTTC.